The rows below give T cell receptor beta chains drawn from one sample of a study of memory CD4+ T cells and cytomegalovirus serostatus. Measured with immunoSEQ multiplex PCR; TCRdb has only the in-frame clones, and not every one. Of around 88,000 clones in the sample, approximately 80% are singletons; the top ten hold about 3.6%. Sequences were obtained from memory CD4+ T cells from blood. These receptor sequences come from an adult in good health and CMV-seropositive. The CDR3 runs from the conserved cysteine through the conserved F or W. Each record gives: CDR3 protein, CDR3 DNA, J gene, V gene, D gene, clone size. D genes are given only for firm matches. Part of the rows lack a size; the others show once, few, many or a class for expanded clones.

CASSTLGQREKLFF | TGTGCCAGCAGTACCTTGGGACAGCGTGAAAAACTGTTTTTT | TRBJ1-4 | TRBV28 | TRBD1 | -
CSAAGPTNTEAFF | TGCAGCGCGGCGGGACCGACAAACACTGAAGCTTTCTTT | TRBJ1-1 | TRBV29-1 | - | -
CASSFASSGVETQYF | TGTGCCAGCAGCTTTGCGTCTAGCGGCGTGGAGACCCAGTACTTC | TRBJ2-5 | TRBV7-2 | TRBD2 | -
CASSLEVWGTEAFF | TGTGCCAGCAGCTTAGAGGTGTGGGGAACTGAAGCTTTCTTT | TRBJ1-1 | TRBV7-9 | - | -
CASSQPSGSATNEKLFF | TGCGCCAGCAGCCAACCCTCGGGGAGCGCAACTAATGAAAAACTGTTTTTT | TRBJ1-4 | TRBV4-3 | - | -
CASSFRGVDEQYF | TGTGCCAGCAGTTTCAGGGGTGTGGACGAGCAGTACTTC | TRBJ2-7 | TRBV27 | - | -
CASRIAGTVTEAFF | TGTGCCAGCAGGATAGCCGGGACGGTCACTGAAGCTTTCTTT | TRBJ1-1 | TRBV5-6 | - | -
CASSPWDSSTDTQYF | TGTGCCAGCTCACCATGGGACAGCAGCACAGATACGCAGTATTTT | TRBJ2-3 | TRBV18 | TRBD1 | -
CSVHGTGSNYGYTF | TGCAGCGTGCATGGGACAGGGAGTAACTATGGCTACACCTTC | TRBJ1-2 | TRBV29-1 | TRBD1 | few
CASSPQRVMNTEAFF | TGTGCCAGCAGCCCCCAACGGGTAATGAACACTGAAGCTTTCTTT | TRBJ1-1 | TRBV7-9 | - | -
CASAGVGGGPQYF | TGTGCCAGCGCGGGAGTCGGGGGAGGGCCGCAGTACTTC | TRBJ2-7 | TRBV27 | TRBD2 | -
CASSEGVSGSADTQYF | TGTGCCAGCAGTGAAGGGGTTAGCGGGAGCGCAGATACGCAGTATTTT | TRBJ2-3 | TRBV2 | TRBD2 | -
CASSEGSGFYEQYF | TGTGCCAGCAGTGAAGGCTCCGGCTTTTACGAGCAGTACTTC | TRBJ2-7 | TRBV2 | - | -
CASRGRGLAGYNEQFF | TGTGCCAGCAGAGGAAGGGGGCTAGCGGGGTACAATGAGCAGTTCTTC | TRBJ2-1 | TRBV5-4 | TRBD2 | -
CASRVMSGGSPLHF | TGTGCCAGCAGGGTGATGTCAGGGGGATCACCCCTCCACTTT | TRBJ1-6 | TRBV6-6 | TRBD1 | -
CASSAGTDSYEQYF | TGTGCCAGCAGCGCAGGGACAGACTCCTACGAGCAGTACTTC | TRBJ2-7 | TRBV5-4 | TRBD1 | -
CASSLIEGRTEAFF | TGTGCCAGCAGCTTAATCGAGGGGAGGACTGAAGCTTTCTTT | TRBJ1-1 | TRBV7-9 | - | -
CASGLEGGTEAFF | TGTGCTAGTGGTTTGGAAGGGGGTACTGAAGCTTTCTTT | TRBJ1-1 | TRBV12-5 | - | -
CSAYGTPYEQYF | TGCAGCGCCTACGGGACTCCCTACGAGCAGTACTTC | TRBJ2-7 | TRBV29-1 | - | -
CASSLGGSQLSYEQYF | TGTGCCAGCAGCCTGGGAGGCAGTCAACTCTCCTACGAGCAGTACTTC | TRBJ2-7 | TRBV5-5 | - | -
CASSRDGSSGNTIYF | TGTGCCAGCAGCCGCGACGGAAGCTCTGGAAACACCATATATTTT | TRBJ1-3 | TRBV6-6 | - | -
CASSTRSSGRPDTQYF | TGTGCCAGTAGTACTCGATCTAGCGGGAGGCCAGATACGCAGTATTTT | TRBJ2-3 | TRBV19 | TRBD2 | -
CASRKTGTGISEQYF | TGTGCCAGCAGGAAGACCGGGACAGGGATTTCCGAGCAGTACTTC | TRBJ2-7 | TRBV2 | TRBD1 | -
CASSSGVSSYNEQFF | TGTGCCAGCAGCTCAGGAGTCTCGTCCTACAATGAGCAGTTCTTC | TRBJ2-1 | TRBV11-3 | - | -
CASSLGLNRGRKNIQYF | TGTGCCAGCAGCTTAGGCCTAAATCGAGGACGTAAGAACATTCAGTACTTC | TRBJ2-4 | TRBV13 | - | -
CASSVAPWTVNTEAFF | TGTGCCAGCAGCGTAGCCCCTTGGACGGTGAACACTGAAGCTTTCTTT | TRBJ1-1 | TRBV9 | - | few
CASSYYRGQPQHF | TGTGCCAGCAGTTACTACAGGGGTCAGCCCCAGCATTTT | TRBJ1-5 | TRBV6-6 | TRBD1 | once
CASSLAGDSTDTQYF | TGTGCCAGCAGCTTGGCCGGGGATAGCACAGATACGCAGTATTTT | TRBJ2-3 | TRBV7-9 | - | -
CASSSRSGRQETQYF | TGTGCCAGCAGTTCCCGGTCGGGGAGACAAGAGACCCAGTACTTC | TRBJ2-5 | TRBV28 | - | -
CASSLTAQPYGYTF | TGTGCCAGCAGTTTAACTGCGCAGCCCTATGGCTACACCTTC | TRBJ1-2 | TRBV28 | - | -
CASSLRYEQYF | TGTGCCAGCAGTTTACGTTACGAGCAGTACTTC | TRBJ2-7 | TRBV28 | - | -
CATSGRNTGELFF | TGTGCCACCTCCGGGAGGAACACCGGGGAGCTGTTTTTT | TRBJ2-2 | TRBV15 | - | -
CASSPRTGTYQPQHF | TGTGCCAGCAGCCCTCGGACAGGAACCTACCAGCCCCAGCATTTT | TRBJ1-5 | TRBV7-8 | TRBD1 | -
CASKEEYSGNTIYF | TGTGCCAGCAAAGAGGAGTACTCTGGAAACACCATATATTTT | TRBJ1-3 | TRBV2 | - | once
CAWRLWEYNSPLHF | TGTGCCTGGAGGCTGTGGGAATATAATTCACCCCTCCACTTT | TRBJ1-6 | TRBV30 | - | -
CASSESETGGRNIQYF | TGTGCCAGCAGTGAATCAGAGACAGGGGGCAGGAACATTCAGTACTTC | TRBJ2-4 | TRBV25-1 | TRBD1 | -
CASNTQMNTEAFF | TGTGCCAGCAACACTCAGATGAACACTGAAGCTTTCTTT | TRBJ1-1 | TRBV2 | - | few
CASSLGLAGGLSGEQFF | TGTGCCAGCAGCTTGGGATTAGCGGGAGGGCTTTCCGGTGAGCAGTTCTTC | TRBJ2-1 | TRBV7-9 | TRBD2 | -
CAWSRQGTQPQHF | TGTGCCTGGAGCAGACAGGGAACCCAGCCCCAGCATTTT | TRBJ1-5 | TRBV30 | TRBD1 | -
CASRDGYGYTF | TGTGCCAGCCGAGACGGTTATGGCTACACCTTC | TRBJ1-2 | TRBV6-5 | - | few
CASSLSGGGNQPQHF | TGTGCCAGCAGTTTATCAGGGGGTGGCAATCAGCCCCAGCATTTT | TRBJ1-5 | TRBV28 | TRBD1 | -
CASAGTGGVKTQYF | TGTGCCAGCGCAGGGACAGGGGGCGTGAAGACCCAGTACTTC | TRBJ2-5 | TRBV28 | TRBD1 | -
CAWGRGSGETQYF | TGTGCCTGGGGGAGGGGGTCGGGGGAGACCCAGTACTTC | TRBJ2-5 | TRBV30 | - | -
CASSGQPNTEAFF | TGTGCCAGCAGCGGACAGCCGAACACTGAAGCTTTCTTT | TRBJ1-1 | TRBV7-2 | - | -
CASSEALFIQGNQPQHF | TGTGCCAGCAGTGAAGCGCTTTTTATACAGGGCAATCAGCCCCAGCATTTT | TRBJ1-5 | TRBV6-1 | - | once
CASTLGGGLSDTQYF | TGTGCCAGCACCTTGGGGGGAGGATTGTCAGATACGCAGTATTTT | TRBJ2-3 | TRBV27 | - | -
CASCTGGLTDTQYF | TGCGCCAGCTGTACAGGGGGCTTGACAGATACGCAGTATTTT | TRBJ2-3 | TRBV5-1 | TRBD1 | -
CASSLLTGAREAFF | TGTGCCAGCAGCCTACTTACAGGGGCCCGGGAAGCTTTCTTT | TRBJ1-1 | TRBV5-5 | TRBD1 | -
CASSTVGGSLQETQYF | TGTGCCAGCAGCACAGTCGGGGGGAGCCTTCAAGAGACCCAGTACTTC | TRBJ2-5 | TRBV7-8 | TRBD2 | -
CASRGPEFDGYTF | TGTGCCAGTAGGGGCCCGGAGTTTGATGGCTACACCTTC | TRBJ1-2 | TRBV19 | - | -
CASSTGTSGAPDTQYF | TGCGCCAGCAGCACAGGGACTAGCGGGGCCCCAGATACGCAGTATTTT | TRBJ2-3 | TRBV5-1 | TRBD2 | -
CASSIGGDSDGYTF | TGTGCCAGTAGTATAGGAGGGGACAGTGATGGCTACACCTTC | TRBJ1-2 | TRBV19 | TRBD1 | -
CASSQGQGAAVF | TGCGCCAGCAGCCAGGGACAGGGGGCGGCCGTCTTC | TRBJ2-1 | TRBV5-1 | TRBD1 | -
CASRPRTGADYGYTF | TGTGCAAGTCGCCCACGGACGGGGGCGGACTATGGCTACACCTTC | TRBJ1-2 | TRBV12-2 | - | -
CASSGPSGANVLTF | TGTGCCAGCAGCGGACCGTCTGGGGCCAACGTCCTGACTTTC | TRBJ2-6 | TRBV7-3 | - | -